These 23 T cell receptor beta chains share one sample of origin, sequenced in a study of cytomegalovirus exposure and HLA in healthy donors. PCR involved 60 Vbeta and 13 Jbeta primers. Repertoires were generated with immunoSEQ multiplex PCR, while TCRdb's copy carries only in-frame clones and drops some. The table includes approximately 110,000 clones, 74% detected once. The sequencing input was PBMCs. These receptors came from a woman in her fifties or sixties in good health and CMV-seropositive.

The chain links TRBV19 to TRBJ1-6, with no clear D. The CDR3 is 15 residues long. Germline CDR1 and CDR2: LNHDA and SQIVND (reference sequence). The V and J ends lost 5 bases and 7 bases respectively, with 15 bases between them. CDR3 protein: CASSPVARENSPLHF. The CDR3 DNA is TGTGCCAGTAGTCCCGTAGCACGAGAGAATTCACCCCTCCACTTT.

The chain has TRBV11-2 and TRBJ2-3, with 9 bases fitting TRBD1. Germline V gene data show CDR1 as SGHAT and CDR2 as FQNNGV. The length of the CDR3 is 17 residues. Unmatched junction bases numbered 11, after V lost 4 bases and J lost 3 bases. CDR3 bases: TGTGCCAGCAGCTCCCGTGGAACAGGGGGCTTAACAGATACGCAGTATTTT. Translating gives CASSSRGTGGLTDTQYF.

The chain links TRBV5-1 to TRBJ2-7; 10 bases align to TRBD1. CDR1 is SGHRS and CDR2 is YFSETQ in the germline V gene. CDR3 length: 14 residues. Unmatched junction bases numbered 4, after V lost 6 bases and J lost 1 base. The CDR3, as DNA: TGCGCCAGCACCCAGGGACAGGGGTCCTACGAGCAGTACTTC. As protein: CASTQGQGSYEQYF.

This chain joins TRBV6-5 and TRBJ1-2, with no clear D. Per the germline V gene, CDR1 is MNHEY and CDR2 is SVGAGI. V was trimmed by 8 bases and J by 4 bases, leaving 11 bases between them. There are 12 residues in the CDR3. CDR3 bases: TGTGCCAGCCATAACCCAGGCTATGGCTACACCTTC. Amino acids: CASHNPGYGYTF.

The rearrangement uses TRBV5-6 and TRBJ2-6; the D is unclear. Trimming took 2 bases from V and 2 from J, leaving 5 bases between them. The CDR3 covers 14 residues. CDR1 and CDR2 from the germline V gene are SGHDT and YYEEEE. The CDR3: CASSLPAGANVLTF. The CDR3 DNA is TGTGCCAGCAGCTTACCGGCTGGGGCCAACGTCCTGACTTTC.

CDR3 loop: CASSPGLDYNEQFF. The DNA for the CDR3 is TGTGCCAGCTCACCGGGACTAGACTACAATGAGCAGTTCTTC. V usage is TRBV18 and J usage is TRBJ2-1, with 8 bases aligning to TRBD2. Germline V CDR1 and CDR2: KGHSH, LQKENI. The CDR3 has 14 amino acids. The V gene end was trimmed by 3 bases and the J gene end by 3 bases; junction bases not matched to a gene: 1.

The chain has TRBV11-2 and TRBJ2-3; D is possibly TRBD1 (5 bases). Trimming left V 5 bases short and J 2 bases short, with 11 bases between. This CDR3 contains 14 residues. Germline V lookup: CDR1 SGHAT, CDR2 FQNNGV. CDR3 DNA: TGTGCCAGCAGCGCTACAGGATACACAGATACGCAGTATTTT. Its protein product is CASSATGYTDTQYF.

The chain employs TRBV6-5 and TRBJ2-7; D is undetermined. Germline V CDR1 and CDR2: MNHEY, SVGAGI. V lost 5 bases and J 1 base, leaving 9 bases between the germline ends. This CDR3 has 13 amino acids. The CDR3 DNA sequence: TGTGCCAGCAGTCGCAGGAATTCCTACGAGCAGTACTTC. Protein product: CASSRRNSYEQYF.

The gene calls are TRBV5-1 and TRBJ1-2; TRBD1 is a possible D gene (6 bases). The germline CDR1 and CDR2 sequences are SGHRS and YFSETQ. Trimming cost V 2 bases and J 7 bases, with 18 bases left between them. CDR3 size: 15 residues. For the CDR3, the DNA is TGCGCCAGCAGCTTCAGTCCGGGACAAGATTCTGGCTACACCTTC. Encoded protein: CASSFSPGQDSGYTF.

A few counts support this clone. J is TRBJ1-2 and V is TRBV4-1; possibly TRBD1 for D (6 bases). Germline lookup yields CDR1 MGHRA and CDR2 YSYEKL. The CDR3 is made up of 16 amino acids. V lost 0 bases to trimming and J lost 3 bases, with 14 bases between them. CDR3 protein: CASSQDIGQTYYGYTF. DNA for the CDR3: TGCGCCAGCAGCCAAGACATCGGACAGACCTACTATGGCTACACCTTC.

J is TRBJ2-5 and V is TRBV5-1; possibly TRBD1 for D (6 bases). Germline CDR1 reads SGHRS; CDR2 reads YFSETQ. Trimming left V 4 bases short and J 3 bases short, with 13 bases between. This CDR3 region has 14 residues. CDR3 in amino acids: CASSPGQKKETQYF. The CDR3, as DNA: TGCGCCAGCAGCCCGGGACAAAAGAAAGAGACCCAGTACTTC.

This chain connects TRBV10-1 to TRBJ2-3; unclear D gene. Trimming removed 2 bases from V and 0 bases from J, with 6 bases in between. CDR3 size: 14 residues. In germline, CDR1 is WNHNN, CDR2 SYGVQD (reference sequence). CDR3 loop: CASSEASSTDTQYF. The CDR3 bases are TGCGCCAGCAGTGAGGCGAGTAGCACAGATACGCAGTATTTT.

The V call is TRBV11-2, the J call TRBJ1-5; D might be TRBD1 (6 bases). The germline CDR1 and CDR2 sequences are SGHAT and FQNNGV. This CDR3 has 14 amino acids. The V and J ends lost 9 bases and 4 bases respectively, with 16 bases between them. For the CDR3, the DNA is TGTGCCAGGAGGGGGGGAGAGGGGAATCAGCCCCAGCATTTT. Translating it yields CARRGGEGNQPQHF.

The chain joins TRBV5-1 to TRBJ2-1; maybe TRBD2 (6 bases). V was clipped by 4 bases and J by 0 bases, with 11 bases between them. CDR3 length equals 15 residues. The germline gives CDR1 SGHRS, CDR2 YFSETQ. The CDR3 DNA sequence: TGCGCCAGCAGCGCTAGCGCGGGCTCCTACAATGAGCAGTTCTTC. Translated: CASSASAGSYNEQFF.

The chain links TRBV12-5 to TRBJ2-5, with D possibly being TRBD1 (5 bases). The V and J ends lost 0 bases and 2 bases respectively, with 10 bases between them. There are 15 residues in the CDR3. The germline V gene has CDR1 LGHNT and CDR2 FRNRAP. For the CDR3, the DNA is TGTGCTAGTGGTTTGGTATTAGGGGCGCAAGAGACCCAGTACTTC. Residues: CASGLVLGAQETQYF.

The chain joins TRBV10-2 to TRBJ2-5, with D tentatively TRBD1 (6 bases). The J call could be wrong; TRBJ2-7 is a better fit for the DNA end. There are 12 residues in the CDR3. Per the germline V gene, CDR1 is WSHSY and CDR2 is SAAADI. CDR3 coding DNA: TGCGCCAGCAGCACAGGGTTGTACGAGCAGTACTTC. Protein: CASSTGLYEQYF.

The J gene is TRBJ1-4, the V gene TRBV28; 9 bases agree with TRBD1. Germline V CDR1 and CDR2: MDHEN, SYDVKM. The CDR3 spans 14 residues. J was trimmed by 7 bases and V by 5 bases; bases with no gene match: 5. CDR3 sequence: CASSRTGGAEKLFF. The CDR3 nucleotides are TGTGCCAGCAGTCGCACAGGGGGCGCTGAAAAACTGTTTTTT.

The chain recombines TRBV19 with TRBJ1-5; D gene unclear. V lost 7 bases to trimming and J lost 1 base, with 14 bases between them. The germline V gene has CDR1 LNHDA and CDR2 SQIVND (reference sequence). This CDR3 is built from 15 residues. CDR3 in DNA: TGTGCCAGTATTATGGGAGGGCTGAGCAATCAGCCCCAGCATTTT. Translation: CASIMGGLSNQPQHF.

In DNA form, the CDR3 reads TGTGCCAGCAGTCCCCCACCGGTGTACGAGCAGTACTTC. It specifies CASSPPPVYEQYF. The chain has TRBV28 and TRBJ2-7; D is uncertain. The CDR3 spans 13 residues. Trimming pared 5 bases from V and 4 bases from J, leaving 12 bases between. Germline CDR1 MDHEN, CDR2 SYDVKM.

CDR3 region: CASSYAGEQYF. DNA for the CDR3: TGTGCCAGCAGTTACGCGGGCGAGCAGTACTTC. This sequence joins TRBV6-6 and TRBJ2-7, with TRBD2 as a possible D gene (5 bases). In germline, CDR1 is MNHNY, CDR2 SVGAGI (reference sequence). The CDR3 runs 11 residues. The V gene lost 2 bases and the J gene lost 6 bases, with 5 bases spanning the gap.

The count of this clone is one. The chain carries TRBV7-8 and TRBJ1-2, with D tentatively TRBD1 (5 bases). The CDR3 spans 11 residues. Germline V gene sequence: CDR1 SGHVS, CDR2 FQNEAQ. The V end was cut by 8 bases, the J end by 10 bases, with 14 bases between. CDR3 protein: CASGGVGYYTF. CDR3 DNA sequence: TGTGCCAGCGGGGGGGTGGGGTACTACACCTTC.

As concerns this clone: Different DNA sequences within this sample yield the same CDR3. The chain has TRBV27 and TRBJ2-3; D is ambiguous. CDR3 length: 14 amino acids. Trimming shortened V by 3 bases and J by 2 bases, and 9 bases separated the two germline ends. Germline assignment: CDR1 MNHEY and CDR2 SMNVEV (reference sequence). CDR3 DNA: TGTGCCAGCAGTTTTTCCCTTAACACAGATACGCAGTATTTT. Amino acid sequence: CASSFSLNTDTQYF.

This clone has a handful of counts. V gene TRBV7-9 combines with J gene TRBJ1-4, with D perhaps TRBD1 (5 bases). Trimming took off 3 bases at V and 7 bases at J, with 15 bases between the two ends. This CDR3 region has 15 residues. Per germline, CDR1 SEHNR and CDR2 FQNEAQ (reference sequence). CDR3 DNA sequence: TGTGCCAGCAGCTTGACAGTCCCAGCTGGTGAAAAACTGTTTTTT. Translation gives CASSLTVPAGEKLFF.